The T cell receptor (beta chain) under discussion was sequenced for a study of blood T cells in healthy people across ages. The germline V gene has CDR1 DFQATT and CDR2 SNEGSKA (reference sequence). CDR3 size: 16 residues. Between the trimmed V and J ends, which lost 0 bases and 4 bases, there was a span of 18 bases. A sample-barcoded 5' primer and a J-beta primer mix were used in a second PCR of about 7 to 12 cycles. From the 5' RACE reads, TCRdb called clonotypes with MiXCR, one entry per CDR3 protein. The data hold 1.5 million to 2 million distinct CDR3 sequences, with roughly 30% observed a single time.

This sequence joins TRBV20-1 and TRBJ2-5; no clear D. Sequencing was done on a sample of blood. The TCR was taken from a woman aged 25-40 years in good health. The CDR3 sequence: CSARDAVERSAETQYF. DNA of the CDR3: TGCAGTGCTAGAGATGCGGTAGAGAGGTCGGCAGAGACCCAGTACTTC.